A selection of T cell receptor beta chains follows, all from one sample in a study of cytomegalovirus exposure and HLA in healthy donors. Clones were sequenced by immunoSEQ multiplex PCR, and TCRdb holds only the in-frame ones, with some missing. The sample shows approximately 130,000 clones, approximately 80% of them seen only once. The sequenced sample consisted of PBMCs. Every receptor here comes from a girl aged 2-10 years in good health and CMV-seronegative. Each CDR3 is given with its conserved first and last residue. The order of the fields is CDR3 protein, CDR3 DNA, D gene, V gene, clone size, J gene. D genes are given only for firm matches. Only some rows state a clone size, as once, few, many or a class for expanded clones.

CASSSRMNTEAFF,TGTGCCAGCAGCTCGCGGATGAACACTGAAGCTTTCTTT,.,TRBV13,.,TRBJ1-1
CASSPRGQETQYF,TGCGCCAGCAGCCCGCGTGGCCAAGAGACCCAGTACTTC,.,TRBV5-1,.,TRBJ2-5
CASSAGSLDTGELFF,TGTGCCAGCAGTGCCGGGAGTTTGGACACCGGGGAGCTGTTTTTT,.,TRBV25-1,few,TRBJ2-2
CSVSGTSGSEQYF,TGCAGCGTTTCCGGGACTAGTGGTTCCGAGCAGTACTTC,TRBD2,TRBV29-1,.,TRBJ2-7
CASSPIGGSNGNTIYF,TGTGCCAGCTCACCGATCGGGGGGAGTAATGGAAACACCATATATTTT,.,TRBV18,.,TRBJ1-3
CASSPNTVNEQFF,TGCGCCAGCAGCCCCAATACGGTCAATGAGCAGTTCTTC,.,TRBV4-3,.,TRBJ2-1
CASSHEGQGVPETQYF,TGTGCCAGCAGCCACGAAGGACAGGGGGTACCGGAGACCCAGTACTTC,TRBD1,TRBV14,.,TRBJ2-5
CASSLPTSGRLEQYF,TGTGCCAGCAGTCTACCGACTAGCGGGCGCCTGGAGCAGTACTTC,TRBD2,TRBV28,.,TRBJ2-7
CASSFEGAGEQYF,TGTGCCAGCAGTTTCGAGGGGGCGGGGGAGCAGTACTTC,.,TRBV7-3,.,TRBJ2-7
CASSPAGRYTEAFF,TGTGCCAGCAGCCCGGCGGGCAGATACACTGAAGCTTTCTTT,.,TRBV7-8,.,TRBJ1-1
CASSLGGQGHTEAFF,TGCGCCAGCAGCTTGGGTGGTCAGGGCCATACTGAAGCTTTCTTT,.,TRBV5-1,.,TRBJ1-1
CASSSTEQGEAFF,TGCGCCAGCAGCTCCACGGAACAGGGTGAAGCTTTCTTT,.,TRBV5-1,.,TRBJ1-1
CATTDRGRTYEQYF,TGTGCCACCACTGACAGGGGTCGGACCTACGAGCAGTACTTC,TRBD1,TRBV15,.,TRBJ2-7
CASSQDRGLGNTIYF,TGCGCCAGCAGCCAAGATCGGGGTCTTGGAAACACCATATATTTT,.,TRBV4-3,.,TRBJ1-3
CASSDGTGSSNQPQHF,TGTGCCAGCAGTGACGGGACAGGGAGTAGCAATCAGCCCCAGCATTTT,TRBD1,TRBV25-1,.,TRBJ1-5
CASSLLNRRETQYF,TGTGCCAGCAGCTTACTAAACCGCCGAGAGACCCAGTACTTC,.,TRBV7-6,.,TRBJ2-5
CASSPPRDRELRGYTF,TGTGCCAGCTCACCACCCCGGGACAGGGAATTGAGGGGCTACACCTTC,TRBD1,TRBV18,.,TRBJ1-2
CASSQVGAGYEQYF,TGCGCCAGCAGCCAAGTAGGTGCGGGGTACGAGCAGTACTTC,.,TRBV4-1,.,TRBJ2-7
CASSIYQGSLGYGYTF,TGTGCCAGTAGTATATATCAGGGAAGTCTGGGCTATGGCTACACCTTC,.,TRBV19,.,TRBJ1-2
CASSSIDRSNQPQHF,TGTGCCAGCAGTTCCATAGACAGAAGCAATCAGCCCCAGCATTTT,.,TRBV28,.,TRBJ1-5
CASSMAGALNEQYF,TGTGCCAGCAGTATGGCGGGGGCTCTCAACGAGCAGTACTTC,.,TRBV27,.,TRBJ2-7
CASSSFGQVSWTQYF,TGTGCCAGCAGTTCCTTCGGACAGGTCTCATGGACCCAGTACTTC,TRBD1,TRBV28,.,TRBJ2-5
CASGMGQGYNEQFF,TGTGCCAGCGGAATGGGACAGGGTTACAATGAGCAGTTCTTC,TRBD1,TRBV4-2,.,TRBJ2-1
CASKNTPVDYGYTF,TGCGCCAGCAAAAATACCCCTGTAGACTATGGCTACACCTTC,.,TRBV10-1,.,TRBJ1-2
CASSQELAGGPNTQYF,TGTGCCAGCAGCCAAGAACTAGCGGGGGGGCCAAATACGCAGTATTTT,TRBD2,TRBV5-4,.,TRBJ2-3
CASSKGSQGVKGEKLFF,TGTGCCAGCAGCAAAGGGAGTCAGGGGGTGAAAGGCGAAAAACTGTTTTTT,.,TRBV21-1,.,TRBJ1-4
CAIKEQGSYEQYF,TGTGCCATCAAGGAACAGGGCTCCTACGAGCAGTACTTC,.,TRBV10-3,once,TRBJ2-7
CASSSKDRVGSPLHF,TGTGCCAGCAGCTCGAAGGACAGGGTTGGTTCACCCCTCCACTTT,TRBD1,TRBV7-3,.,TRBJ1-6
CASSVGIGRGEQFF,TGTGCCAGCAGCGTAGGAATAGGGCGGGGAGAGCAGTTCTTC,.,TRBV9,once,TRBJ2-1
CASSEGAGGSTDTQYF,TGTGCCAGCAGTGAAGGGGCGGGGGGGAGCACAGATACGCAGTATTTT,TRBD2,TRBV6-4,.,TRBJ2-3
CARPPGSEQYF,TGTGCCCGACCTCCGGGGAGCGAGCAGTACTTC,.,TRBV5-5,.,TRBJ2-7
CASSPLGGDPMNTEAFF,TGTGCCAGCTCACCACTTGGGGGGGATCCCATGAACACTGAAGCTTTCTTT,.,TRBV18,.,TRBJ1-1
CASSHGQGRNEKLFF,TGTGCCAGCAGCCATGGACAGGGGAGGAATGAAAAACTGTTTTTT,TRBD1,TRBV7-9,.,TRBJ1-4
CASRRDRSSYEQYF,TGTGCCAGCAGACGGGACAGGAGCTCCTACGAGCAGTACTTC,TRBD1,TRBV6-5,.,TRBJ2-7
CASSWGGSGELFF,TGCGCCAGCAGCTGGGGGGGCTCCGGGGAGCTGTTTTTT,.,TRBV5-1,.,TRBJ2-2
CASSLAQDGYTF,TGTGCCAGCAGTTTGGCGCAGGATGGCTACACCTTC,.,TRBV28,.,TRBJ1-2
CASRRDIYTEAFF,TGTGCCAGCAGGAGGGACATCTACACTGAAGCTTTCTTT,.,TRBV27,.,TRBJ1-1
CASSPLSRALNPGANVLTF,TGTGCCAGCTCACCACTGTCCAGAGCGCTTAACCCTGGGGCCAACGTCCTGACTTTC,.,TRBV18,.,TRBJ2-6
CAWSVGRAEAFF,TGTGCCTGGAGTGTGGGCAGGGCTGAAGCTTTCTTT,.,TRBV30,.,TRBJ1-1
CASSSGDRYLYGYTF,TGTGCCAGCAGCTCGGGCGACAGGTACCTCTATGGCTACACCTTC,.,TRBV5-6,.,TRBJ1-2
CASTPGGGLAQETQYF,TGTGCCAGTACTCCAGGCGGGGGGCTGGCCCAAGAGACCCAGTACTTC,TRBD2,TRBV19,few,TRBJ2-5
CASSLSSRAGYTF,TGTGCCAGCAGTTTAAGTTCCAGGGCTGGCTACACCTTC,.,TRBV28,.,TRBJ1-2
CASRVSSGETQYF,TGTGCCAGCAGAGTCTCGTCCGGGGAGACCCAGTACTTC,.,TRBV27,.,TRBJ2-5
CASSQAGQAESLHF,TGCGCCAGCAGCCAAGCCGGACAGGCCGAATCCCTCCACTTT,TRBD1,TRBV4-1,.,TRBJ1-6
CASSATGGNLWGYTF,TGTGCCAGCAGCGCAACAGGGGGAAACTTGTGGGGCTACACCTTC,TRBD1,TRBV7-8,few,TRBJ1-2
CASSLGAGNYGYTF,TGTGCCAGCAGCTTGGGGGCCGGTAATTATGGCTACACCTTC,.,TRBV5-4,few,TRBJ1-2
CASSSLAGGSGDTQYF,TGTGCCAGCAGCTCCCTCGCGGGGGGGTCAGGGGATACGCAGTATTTT,TRBD2,TRBV7-9,.,TRBJ2-3
CASSLFGVSNYGYTF,TGTGCCAGCAGTTTATTCGGGGTCTCTAACTATGGCTACACCTTC,.,TRBV28,.,TRBJ1-2
CASSSRDRGASYEQYF,TGCGCCAGCAGCTCCCGGGACAGGGGTGCTTCCTACGAGCAGTACTTC,TRBD1,TRBV5-1,.,TRBJ2-7
CASSPRTSGGAGVYNEQFF,TGCGCCAGCAGCCCTCGGACTAGCGGGGGGGCTGGGGTCTACAATGAGCAGTTCTTC,TRBD2,TRBV4-1,.,TRBJ2-1